Listed below are T cell receptor beta chains from one sample, sequenced in a study of T-cell memory formation after mild COVID-19. TCRdb re-derived calls from the 5' RACE reads in MiXCR, one entry per CDR3 protein. The repertoire holds 500,000 to 600,000 distinct CDR3 sequences, with approximately 19% as singletons. Material for sequencing was PBMCs or a T cell subset sorted from them (not recorded which). These receptors originate from an adult woman who had mild COVID-19 (a few samples of this study predate the infection). Cell type and time point are not known. Each CDR3 is given with its conserved first and last residue. A D gene is named only where the DNA matches it firmly. Clone sizes are given selectively: once, few, many, or a class where the clone is expanded.

j_call d_call v_call clone_size cdr3_nt cdr3_aa
TRBJ1-4 TRBD1 TRBV6-5 . TGTGCCAGCAGTTACTCGACGTACAGGCAGGGGGATGAAAAACTGTTTTTT CASSYSTYRQGDEKLFF
TRBJ2-4 . TRBV7-2 . TGTGCCAGCAGCTTGGCTGAGGGTATTCAGTACTTC CASSLAEGIQYF
TRBJ2-3 . TRBV27 few TGTGCCAGCAGCCAATCGGGACTCATACATACGCAGTATTTT CASSQSGLIHTQYF
TRBJ1-6 TRBD1 TRBV20-1 many TGCAGTGCCCCCTCGGGACAGTCCTATAATTCACCCCTCCACTTT CSAPSGQSYNSPLHF
TRBJ1-1 . TRBV10-3 . TGTGCCATCAGCCCCCCAGGACAGCCGGAAGCTTTCTTT CAISPPGQPEAFF
TRBJ2-3 TRBD2 TRBV29-1 . TGCAGCGTTGGGCAACTAGCGGGAGGACCTCAGCAGTATTTT CSVGQLAGGPQQYF
TRBJ2-7 TRBD2 TRBV7-6 few TGTGCCAGCAGCTTAGAGTCTAGCGGAGCTTCCTACGAGCAGTACTTC CASSLESSGASYEQYF
TRBJ1-1 . TRBV20-1 . TGCAGTGCTAGGACCGGGACGGCTATTCCGAACACTGAAGCTTTCTTT CSARTGTAIPNTEAFF
TRBJ2-7 . TRBV30 . TGTGCCTATTCCCCTTTGCGGGGGCTGGACGAGCAGTACTTC CAYSPLRGLDEQYF
TRBJ2-7 TRBD1 TRBV6-1 . TGTGCCAGCAGTGACCCCCAGGGGGAGATCTCCTACGAGCAGTACTTC CASSDPQGEISYEQYF
TRBJ2-6 TRBD2 TRBV9 few TGTGCCAGCAGCGCCTCTAGCGGGCCTAACGTCCTGACTTTC CASSASSGPNVLTF
TRBJ1-2 TRBD1 TRBV7-9 few TGTGCCAGCAGCTTACCCCGGGACAGGGAAGGCTACACCTTC CASSLPRDREGYTF
TRBJ2-5 . TRBV3-1 . TGTGCCAGCAGCCAGGGTCGTGGTGAGACCCAGTACTTC CASSQGRGETQYF
TRBJ2-1 . TRBV20-1 . TGCAGTGCTGGCCGCGTTGGAGTAGCAGCTGAGCAGTTCTTC CSAGRVGVAAEQFF
TRBJ1-2 TRBD1 TRBV20-1 . TGCAGTGCCCCGGACAGGCTAGGGGGCTATGGCTACACCTTC CSAPDRLGGYGYTF
TRBJ2-7 . TRBV28 few TGTGCCAGCAGATCCACAGGGTACGAGCAGTACTTC CASRSTGYEQYF
TRBJ2-1 TRBD2 TRBV28 few TGTGCCAGCAGTTTGGAAGCGGGAGCTTATGAGCAGTTCTTC CASSLEAGAYEQFF
TRBJ2-5 . TRBV6-5 . TGTGCCAGCAGTTACGTGGGGTACGAGACCCAGTACTTC CASSYVGYETQYF
TRBJ1-1 TRBD1 TRBV12-3/TRBV12-4 few TGTGCCAGCAGTTTGGGAGGGGGCCGGGGTGAAGCTTTCTTT CASSLGGGRGEAFF
TRBJ1-2 . TRBV5-1 . TGCGCCAGCAGCTTGGGGTCCGGACGTGGAGGCTACACCTTC CASSLGSGRGGYTF
TRBJ2-6 TRBD1 TRBV30 few TGTGCCTGGAGTGTAGTAACGATGGCAGGGGGCTTCTCTGGGGCCAACGTCCTGACTTTC CAWSVVTMAGGFSGANVLTF
TRBJ2-1 TRBD2 TRBV20-1 . TGCAGTATACCGGGACTAGCGGGAGGCGGGCAGTTCTTC CSIPGLAGGGQFF
TRBJ2-3 TRBD2 TRBV24-1 few TGTGCCACCAGTGGGGTTAGCGGGGGGGCAGGTACGCAGTATTTT CATSGVSGGAGTQYF
TRBJ2-7 . TRBV7-6 . TGTGCCAGCAGCTTACAACACGGTGCGGCCTACGAGCAGTACTTC CASSLQHGAAYEQYF
TRBJ1-1 . TRBV7-2 . TGTGCCAGCAGCTCTTATACAGGGAACACTGAAGCTTTCTTT CASSSYTGNTEAFF
TRBJ2-2 . TRBV5-1 . TGCGCCAGCATCTTCAAAGCGGAGAACACCGGGGAGCTGTTTTTT CASIFKAENTGELFF
TRBJ2-5 . TRBV29-1 . TGCAGCACTCGGTCGGTGGGAACAGAGACCCAGTACTTC CSTRSVGTETQYF
TRBJ1-2 . TRBV21-1 . TGTGCCAGCAGCCTACGGGGCAGGGAGGGCTATGGCTACACCTTC CASSLRGREGYGYTF
TRBJ2-1 . TRBV5-1 few TGCGCCAGCAGCTTGGGGGGGCCGGTCGATGAGCAGTTCTTC CASSLGGPVDEQFF
TRBJ2-1 TRBD2 TRBV7-2 few TGTGCCAGCAGCTTAGCTGGACTAGCGGGAGTACATGAGCAGTTCTTC CASSLAGLAGVHEQFF
TRBJ2-3 . TRBV5-1 . TGCGCCAGCAGCTCGGGACGGGGTGGGACCTCAGATACGCAGTATTTT CASSSGRGGTSDTQYF
TRBJ2-1 TRBD2 TRBV24-1 . TGTGCCACCTGGGAGGGCGGGAACAATGAGCAGTTCTTC CATWEGGNNEQFF
TRBJ2-2 . TRBV7-8 . TGTGCCAGCAGCAATGGGGGGCTAGGGCACACCGGGGAGCTGTTTTTT CASSNGGLGHTGELFF
TRBJ2-1 . TRBV11-2 . TGTGCCAGCAGCCCCCCATCTTTTTCCTACAATGAGCAGTTCTTC CASSPPSFSYNEQFF
TRBJ2-3 . TRBV3-1 few TGTGCCAGCAGTCCGGGGGATGTCACAGATACGCAGTATTTT CASSPGDVTDTQYF
TRBJ2-1 TRBD1 TRBV5-1 . TGCGCCAGCAGCCCCGGGGCAGGGACAGGGACGCATGAGCAGTTCTTC CASSPGAGTGTHEQFF
TRBJ2-3 TRBD2 TRBV5-1 few TGCGCCAGCAGGGAAGCTAGCGGGGGATCTCAGCGTACGCAGTATTTT CASREASGGSQRTQYF
TRBJ2-7 . TRBV29-1 . TGCAGCGTTGTCGGTGATAGTCTGAGTCCGTACTTC CSVVGDSLSPYF
TRBJ2-3 TRBD2 TRBV20-1 few TGCAGTGCTAGATGGGCTCAAACTAGCGGCACAGATACGCAGTATTTT CSARWAQTSGTDTQYF
TRBJ1-6 . TRBV7-8 few TGTGCCAGCACTCCCCTCGGGGGATCCTATAATTCACCCCTCCACTTT CASTPLGGSYNSPLHF
TRBJ1-5 . TRBV5-1 few TGCGCCAGCAGAGGGGACCTTAGCAATCAGCCCCAGCATTTT CASRGDLSNQPQHF
TRBJ1-4 TRBD1 TRBV5-1 . TGCGCCAGCAGCTTGAAGGACAGGGGAGGGAATGAAAAACTGTTTTTT CASSLKDRGGNEKLFF
TRBJ2-3 . TRBV11-1 . TGTGCCAGCAGCCGACTCCCAGATACGCAGTATTTT CASSRLPDTQYF
TRBJ2-7 TRBD1 TRBV7-6 . TGTGCCAGCAGCCAGTTGGCCGGGACAGGGGTCTCCTACGAGCAGTACTTC CASSQLAGTGVSYEQYF
TRBJ2-1 . TRBV5-1 few TGCGCCAGCAGCAATGCCGGGTCCCACAATGAGCAGTTCTTC CASSNAGSHNEQFF
TRBJ1-2 . TRBV24-1 . TGTGCCACCAGTGATAGGGTCCAGTCCTATGGCTACACCTTC CATSDRVQSYGYTF
TRBJ1-2 TRBD1 TRBV20-1 . TGCAGTGCTAGAGGGACAGGGGTTAACTATGGCTACACCTTC CSARGTGVNYGYTF
TRBJ2-1 . TRBV20-1 . TGCACCCTACGGGGGGCCCTAGTCAATGAGCAGTTCTTC CTLRGALVNEQFF
TRBJ2-6 . TRBV20-1 few TGCAGTGCTAGAGGAAGGTTAACTGGGGCCAACGTCCTGACTTTC CSARGRLTGANVLTF
TRBJ2-1 TRBD2 TRBV4-1 . TGCGCCAGCAGCCCCCCTGGGACTAGTTGGAATGAGCAGTTCTTC CASSPPGTSWNEQFF
TRBJ2-3 TRBD2 TRBV5-1 . TGCGCCTCCCAAAGGGAGGGGCATAGCACAGATACGCAGTATTTT CASQREGHSTDTQYF
TRBJ2-5 . TRBV11-2 few TGTGCCAGCAGCCGTAAAGGGGGGGTAGGGACCCAGTACTTC CASSRKGGVGTQYF
TRBJ1-4 . TRBV5-6 . TGTGCCAGCAGCGCCACCCGGACAGACTTTAATGAAAAACTGTTTTTT CASSATRTDFNEKLFF